Listed below are T cell receptor beta chains from one sample, sequenced in a study of siplizumab effects on memory and regulatory T cells. Generated by immunoSEQ multiplex PCR, the TCRdb table keeps only in-frame clones and is missing some. The table lists more than 95,000 clones, roughly 94% of them singletons, with roughly 1.8% in the top ten. The sample was non-Treg CD4+ T cells sorted from blood. The receptors were gathered from a human donor in good health. Both conserved end residues are part of each CDR3. The order of the fields is D gene, clone size, V gene, J gene, CDR3 protein, CDR3 DNA. The D gene is left open where the match is weak. Expanded clones are given a class, and other clones once, few, many or no size at all.

TRBD2	.	TRBV15	TRBJ2-1	CATSRDGTSGIRGRYNEQFF	TGTGCCACCAGCAGAGATGGGACTAGCGGGATTAGGGGTCGCTACAATGAGCAGTTCTTC
.	.	TRBV9	TRBJ1-2	CASSALEGGMGYTF	TGTGCCAGCAGCGCCCTCGAGGGGGGAATGGGCTACACCTTC
.	.	TRBV7-8	TRBJ2-7	CASSSIFGTTYEQYF	TGTGCCAGCAGCTCAATCTTCGGCACTACCTACGAGCAGTACTTC
.	.	TRBV4-2	TRBJ2-1	CASSQESVYNEQFF	TGTGCCAGCAGCCAAGAATCCGTATACAATGAGCAGTTCTTC
TRBD1	.	TRBV9	TRBJ1-3	CASSVRTGRSGNTIYF	TGTGCCAGCAGCGTCAGGACAGGCCGCTCTGGAAACACCATATATTTT
TRBD2	.	TRBV4-1	TRBJ2-1	CASSTIPGLAVNEQFF	TGCGCCAGCAGTACTATCCCGGGACTAGCGGTCAATGAGCAGTTCTTC
.	.	TRBV10-3	TRBJ1-2	CAISDTGKSYGYTF	TGTGCCATCAGTGACACAGGCAAATCCTATGGCTACACCTTC
.	.	TRBV4-1	TRBJ2-3	CASSQGRADTQYF	TGCGCCAGCAGCCAAGGACGGGCGGATACGCAGTATTTT
.	.	TRBV19	TRBJ1-3	CASTPGGAYGNTIYF	TGTGCCAGTACCCCGGGGGGAGCATACGGAAACACCATATATTTT
.	.	TRBV25-1	TRBJ2-2	CASSESGILSTGELFF	TGTGCCAGCAGTGAATCCGGGATATTGAGCACCGGGGAGCTGTTTTTT
TRBD2	once	TRBV9	TRBJ2-1	CASSVGGLAEYNEQFF	TGTGCCAGCAGCGTAGGGGGACTAGCGGAATACAATGAGCAGTTCTTC
TRBD2	.	TRBV2	TRBJ2-1	CATSPGLAGLLNVF	TGTGCCACCTCCCCGGGACTAGCGGGACTCCTCAACGTCTTC